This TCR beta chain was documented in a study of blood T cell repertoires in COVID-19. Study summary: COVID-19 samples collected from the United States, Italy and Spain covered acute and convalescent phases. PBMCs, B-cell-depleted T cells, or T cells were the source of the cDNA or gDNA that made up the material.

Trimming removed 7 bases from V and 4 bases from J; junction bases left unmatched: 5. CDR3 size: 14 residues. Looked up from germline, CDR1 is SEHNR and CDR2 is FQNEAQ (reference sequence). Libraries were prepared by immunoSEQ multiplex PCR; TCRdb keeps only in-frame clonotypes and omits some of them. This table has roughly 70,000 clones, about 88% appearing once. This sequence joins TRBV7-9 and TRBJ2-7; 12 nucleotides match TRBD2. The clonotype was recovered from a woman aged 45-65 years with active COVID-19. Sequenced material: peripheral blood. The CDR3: CASTELAGGYEQYF. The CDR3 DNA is TGTGCCAGCACCGAACTAGCGGGGGGATACGAGCAGTACTTC.